Below are 30 T cell receptor beta chains sequenced from a single sample in a study of regulatory T cells in long-lasting Graves disease. Arm-PCR with iRepertoire HTBI primers amplified the CDR3 regions for these TCR beta libraries. One entry per CDR3 protein, called by TCRdb with MiXCR from the multiplex PCR reads. This table holds 450,000 to 650,000 distinct CDR3 sequences, roughly 16% found once. Documented time point: newly diagnosed GD, antithyroid drugs for less than 3 months. With RNA extracted from PBMCs as input, the TCR library was made. The sample was also linked to a second study, of T cells in Graves' hyperthyroidism and ophthalmopathy.

The source was peripheral blood mononuclear cells (PBMCs), collected at new diagnosis, from a patient treated with antithyroid drugs. The receptors were gathered from a woman between 40 and 65 years old with Graves disease.

The chain couples TRBV6-1 to TRBJ2-2, with D hard to call. Germline V gene data show CDR1 as MNHNS and CDR2 as SASEGT. V was cut by 9 bases and J by 0 bases, with 8 bases left in between. The CDR3 spans 13 residues. The CDR3: CASLGPNTGELFF. The CDR3 DNA reads TGTGCCAGTCTCGGCCCGAACACCGGGGAGCTGTTTTTT.

There are a few counts of this clonotype. The chain employs TRBV7-6 and TRBJ2-7, with 7 bases that match TRBD2. The CDR3 is 16 amino acids. Unmatched junction bases numbered 6, after V lost 1 base and J lost 0 bases. Germline V gene data show CDR1 as SGHVS and CDR2 as FNYEAQ. DNA for the CDR3: TGTGCCAGCAGCTTAGGACTAGCTGGAGCCTCCTACGAGCAGTACTTC. This encodes CASSLGLAGASYEQYF.

The rearrangement links TRBV7-9 to TRBJ1-1; 7 nucleotides agree with TRBD1. The CDR3 is made up of 15 amino acids. The trim removed 1 base at V and 3 bases at J, leaving 5 bases unmatched. CDR1 SEHNR and CDR2 FQNEAQ come from the germline V gene (reference sequence). The CDR3 sequence is CASSLEGAVDTEAFF. CDR3 bases: TGTGCCAGCAGCTTAGAGGGGGCAGTGGACACTGAAGCTTTCTTT.

At least ten counts were recorded for this clonotype. The chain has TRBV11-2 and TRBJ2-3; TRBD2 aligns across 9 bases. The CDR3 has 14 residues. V was pared by 8 bases and J by 5 bases, with 8 bases of the junction left unmatched. Per the germline V gene, CDR1 is SGHAT and CDR2 is FQNNGV. The CDR3 loop reads CASLVRGGRDTQYF. In nucleotides, the CDR3 is TGTGCCAGCCTCGTGCGGGGGGGCCGAGATACGCAGTATTTT.

This clonotype came up once. Being one base from a much bigger clone, this may be a read error. V gene TRBV20-1 combines with J gene TRBJ1-1; no clear D. Per the germline V gene, CDR1 is DFQATT and CDR2 is SNEGSKA (reference sequence). CDR3 length: 10 residues. V lost 7 bases, J lost 3 bases, and 6 bases lay in between. The CDR3 protein is CSVCDTEAFF. The DNA for the CDR3 is TGCAGTGTTTGTGACACTGAAGCTTTCTTT.

There are many counts of this clonotype. The V gene is TRBV9, the J gene TRBJ2-3; 10 bases match TRBD2. The V gene end was trimmed by 0 bases and the J gene end by 0 bases; junction bases not matched to a gene: 7. From germline, CDR1 is SGDLS and CDR2 YYNGEE. The length of the CDR3 is 18 residues. CDR3 in amino acids: CASSVEGSGGSSTDTQYF. The CDR3 region has the DNA TGTGCCAGCAGCGTAGAGGGTAGCGGGGGGAGCAGCACAGATACGCAGTATTTT.

This clonotype was counted ten times or more. This chain connects TRBV12-3 or TRBV12-4 to TRBJ2-1; 10 bases line up with TRBD2. V lost 2 bases, J lost 8 bases, and 18 bases stayed unmatched. The CDR3 has 19 amino acids. The CDR3 DNA sequence: TGTGCCAGCAGTTTACGGCGTCTAGCGGGGGCCTACCCTCCCGATGAGCAGTTCTTC. Its translation: CASSLRRLAGAYPPDEQFF.

This clonotype was detected many times. The chain is built from TRBV10-3 and TRBJ1-1; D ambiguous. Germline lookup yields CDR1 ENHRY and CDR2 SYGVKD. The germline V and J ends were trimmed by 6 bases and 1 base, with 3 bases remaining between them. The CDR3 is 11 residues long. The CDR3, as DNA: TGTGCCATCAGGCGGAACACTGAAGCTTTCTTT. Translated: CAIRRNTEAFF.

DNA of the CDR3: TGTGCCAGCAGTGGGGGGACAGGGGAAAACATTCAGTACTTC. Its protein is CASSGGTGENIQYF. The chain is built from TRBV6-1 and TRBJ2-4, with TRBD1 matching over 10 bases. J was trimmed by 5 bases and V by 4 bases; bases with no gene match: 2. The CDR3 has 14 residues. The germline V gene has CDR1 MNHNS and CDR2 SASEGT.

This chain connects TRBV12-3 or TRBV12-4 to TRBJ2-1; no reliable D call. V lost 6 bases and J lost 4, with 16 bases in between. The CDR3 runs to 15 residues. The CDR3 region has the DNA TGTGCCAGCAGACCCGGCCTCACTGTTTACAATGAGCAGTTCTTC. Its translation is CASRPGLTVYNEQFF.

There are a few counts of this clonotype. A read error may be the cause here, since a much bigger clone is one base away. This CDR3 is missing its conserved last phenylalanine or tryptophan, likely due to a read error. This chain connects TRBV7-9 to TRBJ1-1; D possibly corresponds to TRBD1 (6 bases). Germline-derived CDR1 and CDR2 are SEHNR and FQNEAQ (reference sequence). CDR3 length: 13 amino acids. V gave up 5 bases and J gave up 3 bases, with 10 bases separating them. CDR3 bases: TGTGCCAGCAGCCCACAGGGATACACTGAAGCTTTCTTG. Amino acid sequence: CASSPQGYTEAFL.

This clonotype occurred many times. The chain's CDR3 is CASRDPVDRSGYTF. For the CDR3, the DNA is TGTGCCAGCAGGGATCCCGTAGACAGAAGTGGCTACACCTTC. The V and J genes are TRBV2 and TRBJ1-2, with D possibly being TRBD1 (5 bases). This CDR3 spans 14 amino acids. Deletions cut 6 bases from V and 7 bases from J, with 18 bases between. From germline, CDR1 is SNHLY and CDR2 FYNNEI.

This clonotype was found many times. The chain combines TRBV27 with TRBJ2-7, with TRBD1 identical over 7 bases. Germline values: CDR1 MNHEY, CDR2 SMNVEV (reference sequence). CDR3 length: 14 amino acids. Trimming at V came to 2 bases and at J to 3 bases, leaving 4 bases not matched to a gene. The CDR3 protein is CASSLTPGGYEQYF. CDR3 nucleotide sequence: TGTGCCAGCAGTTTAACGCCAGGGGGCTACGAGCAGTACTTC.

This sequence joins TRBV20-1 and TRBJ1-6; possible D gene TRBD1, 5 bases. The CDR3 is 13 amino acids. Trimming took off 3 bases at V and 8 bases at J, with 11 bases between the two ends. CDR1 is DFQATT, CDR2 SNEGSKA, per germline (reference sequence). For the CDR3, the DNA is TGCAGTGCTAGTCCGACGGGGGATTCACCCCTCCACTTT. It encodes CSASPTGDSPLHF.

This sequence joins TRBV5-5 and TRBJ1-2, with D tentatively TRBD1 (6 bases). CDR3 length: 13 residues. V lost 4 bases, J lost 7 bases, and 14 bases lay in between. CDR1 is SGHKS and CDR2 is YYEKEE in the germline V gene (reference sequence). CDR3 sequence: CASSTDRLAGYTF. The CDR3 DNA follows: TGTGCCAGCAGCACAGACAGGTTAGCTGGCTACACCTTC.

The chain combines TRBV3-1 with TRBJ2-2; D may be TRBD1 (5 bases). With 0 bases removed from V and 5 bases from J, the gap between germline ends came to 19 bases. In germline, CDR1 is LGHDT, CDR2 YNNKEL (reference sequence). This CDR3 has 18 residues. The DNA of the CDR3 is TGTGCCAGCAGCCAAGATTTGGAACCCCGAGGACAAACCGGGGAGCTGTTTTTT. Residues: CASSQDLEPRGQTGELFF.

Comment on this clonotype: This CDR3 fails to terminate in the conserved phenylalanine or tryptophan, so it likely reflects a read error. V and J are TRBV9 and TRBJ2-1; 9 nucleotides match TRBD1. With V trimmed by 0 bases and J by 1 base, 2 bases remained unmatched. Germline CDR1 is SGDLS and CDR2 is YYNGEE. The CDR3 is 16 amino acids. The CDR3 here is CASSVGDRVSYNEQFI. CDR3 in DNA: TGTGCCAGCAGCGTAGGGGACAGGGTATCCTACAATGAGCAGTTCATC.

This clonotype turned up a few times. It may be a read error: a sequence one base away is much more abundant. The chain couples TRBV12-3 or TRBV12-4 to TRBJ2-3, with 9 bases identical to TRBD2. The length of the CDR3 is 15 residues. V shed 6 bases and J 3 bases; nucleotides not matched to a gene: 7. CDR3 residues: CASRLGLARTDTQYF. The CDR3 region has the DNA TGTGCCAGCAGACTGGGACTAGCAAGAACAGATACGCAGTATTTT.

V usage is TRBV27 and J usage is TRBJ1-6; TRBD1 might be the D (5 bases). Deletions cut 0 bases from V and 6 bases from J, with 9 bases between. CDR3 length equals 15 residues. Germline loops: CDR1 MNHEY, CDR2 SMNVEV (reference sequence). In DNA form, the CDR3 reads TGTGCCAGCAGTTTATCCCCGGGACTTAATTCACCCCTCCACTTT. This translates into CASSLSPGLNSPLHF.

The chain has TRBV3-1 and TRBJ2-3; perhaps TRBD2 as D (5 bases). Trimming took off 0 bases at V and 0 bases at J, with 13 bases between the two ends. CDR3 length: 17 amino acids. Germline lookup yields CDR1 LGHDT and CDR2 YNNKEL (reference sequence). Here the CDR3 DNA reads TGTGCCAGCAGCCAAGATAAGCGGACGTATAGCACAGATACGCAGTATTTT. This translates into CASSQDKRTYSTDTQYF.

The CDR3, as DNA: TGTGCCAGCAGCTCAAGCGGGGGGGAAGCTGAGCAGTTCTTC. This gives the protein CASSSSGGEAEQFF. The chain joins TRBV7-3 to TRBJ2-1; 10 nucleotides match TRBD2. The V gene's germline CDR1 is SGHTA and CDR2 FQGTGA. The CDR3 loop spans 14 amino acids. Germline trimming cut 4 bases from V and 9 bases from J; bases unmatched to any gene: 6.

This clonotype was observed at least ten times. The CDR3 bases are TGTGCCAGCAGTCGGACTGAAGCTTTCTTT. This gives the protein CASSRTEAFF. The chain has TRBV2 and TRBJ1-1; D call uncertain. CDR3 size: 10 residues. In germline, CDR1 is SNHLY, CDR2 FYNNEI. Trimming stripped 5 bases from V and 5 bases from J, with 3 bases between.

This clonotype has a count of ten or more. The rearrangement joins TRBV6-1 to TRBJ2-7; 9 bases map to TRBD1. The CDR3 sequence is 17 residues long. Germline CDR1 is MNHNS and CDR2 is SASEGT. V trimming: 4 bases; J trimming: 7 bases; junction bases outside the gene matches: 17. This CDR3 is CASSGRRRDREAGEQYF. The CDR3 nucleotides are TGTGCCAGCAGTGGACGCCGCCGGGACAGGGAAGCTGGGGAGCAGTACTTC.

This clonotype was seen only a few times. V and J are TRBV4-1 and TRBJ2-5, with 8 positions matching TRBD2. This CDR3 contains 17 residues. CDR1 MGHRA and CDR2 YSYEKL come from the germline V gene. J was trimmed by 0 bases and V by 1 base; bases with no gene match: 7. CDR3 bases: TGCGCCAGCAGCCAAGCCCAGCGGGGGACCTACCAAGAGACCCAGTACTTC. It is translated as CASSQAQRGTYQETQYF.

This clonotype appeared a few times. The chain recombines TRBV10-3 with TRBJ2-3; TRBD2 agrees at 12 bases. The V gene's germline CDR1 is ENHRY and CDR2 SYGVKD. The CDR3 runs to 15 residues. With V trimmed by 2 bases and J by 8 bases, 5 bases remained unmatched. CDR3 in amino acids: CAISETLAGGSTQYF. The CDR3 coding sequence is TGTGCCATCAGTGAGACACTAGCGGGGGGAAGTACGCAGTATTTT.

Only a few counts were recorded for this clonotype. This chain connects TRBV4-1 to TRBJ1-2; a possible D gene is TRBD1 (5 bases). This CDR3 region has 15 residues. V lost 4 bases to trimming and J lost 4 bases, with 16 bases between them. Germline CDR1 and CDR2: MGHRA and YSYEKL. The CDR3 sequence is CASSLSPSGGYGYTF. The CDR3 bases are TGCGCCAGCAGCCTAAGCCCTTCGGGGGGCTATGGCTACACCTTC.

The V call is TRBV19, the J call TRBJ2-3, with D possibly matching TRBD1 (5 bases). Germline V lookup: CDR1 LNHDA, CDR2 SQIVND (reference sequence). The V end was cut by 4 bases, the J end by 2 bases, with 10 bases between. CDR3 size: 14 residues. CDR3 region: CASSRQLSTDTQYF. In DNA form, the CDR3 reads TGTGCCAGTAGTAGACAGCTGTCCACAGATACGCAGTATTTT.

The chain couples TRBV20-1 to TRBJ2-1; 7 bases fit TRBD1. The junction had 6 bases not matched to a gene; V was cut back by 3 bases and J by 4 bases. CDR1 DFQATT and CDR2 SNEGSKA come from the germline V gene (reference sequence). The CDR3 has 14 residues. CDR3 protein: CSASEGAPYNEQFF. The CDR3 DNA is TGCAGTGCTAGCGAGGGGGCACCTTACAATGAGCAGTTCTTC.

At least ten counts were recorded for this clonotype. The rearrangement uses TRBV2 and TRBJ2-2, with a tentative D call TRBD2 (6 bases). V lost 3 bases to trimming and J lost 5 bases, with 19 bases between them. The CDR3 totals 17 residues. Germline CDR1 is SNHLY and CDR2 is FYNNEI. CDR3: CASSEVSPGRDTGELFF. In DNA form, the CDR3 reads TGTGCCAGCAGTGAGGTCAGCCCGGGGCGGGATACCGGGGAGCTGTTTTTT.

The J gene is TRBJ2-3, the V gene TRBV6-4; 8 bases are a match to TRBD1. The CDR3 runs 15 residues. Germline CDR1 is MRHNA and CDR2 is SNTAGT. V lost 5 bases, J lost 4 bases, and 8 bases stayed unmatched. The CDR3 DNA is TGTGCCAGCAGTCCCGACAGGGGAGTAGCAGATACGCAGTATTTT. It encodes CASSPDRGVADTQYF.